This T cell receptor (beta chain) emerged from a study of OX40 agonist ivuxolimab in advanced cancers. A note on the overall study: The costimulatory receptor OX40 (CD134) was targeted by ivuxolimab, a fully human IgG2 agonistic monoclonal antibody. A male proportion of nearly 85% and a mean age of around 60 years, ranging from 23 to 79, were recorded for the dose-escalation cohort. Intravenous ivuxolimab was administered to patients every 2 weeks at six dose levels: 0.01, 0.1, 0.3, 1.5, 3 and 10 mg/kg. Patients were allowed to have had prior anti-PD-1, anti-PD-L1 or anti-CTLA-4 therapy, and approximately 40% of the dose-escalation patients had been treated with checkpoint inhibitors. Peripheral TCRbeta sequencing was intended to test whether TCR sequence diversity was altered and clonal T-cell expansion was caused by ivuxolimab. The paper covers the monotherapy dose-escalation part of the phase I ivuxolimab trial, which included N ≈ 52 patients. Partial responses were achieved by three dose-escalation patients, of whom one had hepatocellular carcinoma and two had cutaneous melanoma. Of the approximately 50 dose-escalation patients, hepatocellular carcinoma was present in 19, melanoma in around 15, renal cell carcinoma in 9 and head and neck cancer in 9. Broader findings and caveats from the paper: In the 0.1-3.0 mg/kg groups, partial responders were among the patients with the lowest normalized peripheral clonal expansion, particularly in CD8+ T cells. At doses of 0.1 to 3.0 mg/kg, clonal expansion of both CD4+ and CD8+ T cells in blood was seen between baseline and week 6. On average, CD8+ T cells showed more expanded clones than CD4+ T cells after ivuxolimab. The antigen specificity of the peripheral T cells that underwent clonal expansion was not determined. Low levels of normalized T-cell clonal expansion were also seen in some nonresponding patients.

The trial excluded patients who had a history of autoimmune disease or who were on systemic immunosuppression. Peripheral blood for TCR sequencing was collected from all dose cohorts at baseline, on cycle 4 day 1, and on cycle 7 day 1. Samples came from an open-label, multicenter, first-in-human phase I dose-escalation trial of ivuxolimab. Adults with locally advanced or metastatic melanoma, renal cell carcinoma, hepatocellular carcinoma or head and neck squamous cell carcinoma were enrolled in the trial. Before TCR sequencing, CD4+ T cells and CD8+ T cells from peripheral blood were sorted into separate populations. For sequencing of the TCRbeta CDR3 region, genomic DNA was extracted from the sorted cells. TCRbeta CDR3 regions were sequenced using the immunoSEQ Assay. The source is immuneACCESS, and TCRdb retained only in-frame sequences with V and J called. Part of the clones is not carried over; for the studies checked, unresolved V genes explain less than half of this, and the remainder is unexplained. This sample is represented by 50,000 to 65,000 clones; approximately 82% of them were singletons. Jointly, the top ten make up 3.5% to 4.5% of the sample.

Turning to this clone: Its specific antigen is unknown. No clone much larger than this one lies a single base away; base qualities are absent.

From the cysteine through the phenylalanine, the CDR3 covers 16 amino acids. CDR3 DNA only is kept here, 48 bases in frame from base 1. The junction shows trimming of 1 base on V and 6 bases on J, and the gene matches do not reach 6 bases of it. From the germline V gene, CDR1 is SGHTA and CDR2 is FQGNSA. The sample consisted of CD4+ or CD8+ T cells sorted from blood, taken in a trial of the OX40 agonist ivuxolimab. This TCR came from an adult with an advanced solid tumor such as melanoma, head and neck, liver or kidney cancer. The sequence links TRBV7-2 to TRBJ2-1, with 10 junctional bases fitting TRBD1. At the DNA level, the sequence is TGTGCCAGCAGCTTAGGATCCGGGACAGGGGTCAATGAGCAGTTCTTC. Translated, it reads CASSLGSGTGVNEQFF.